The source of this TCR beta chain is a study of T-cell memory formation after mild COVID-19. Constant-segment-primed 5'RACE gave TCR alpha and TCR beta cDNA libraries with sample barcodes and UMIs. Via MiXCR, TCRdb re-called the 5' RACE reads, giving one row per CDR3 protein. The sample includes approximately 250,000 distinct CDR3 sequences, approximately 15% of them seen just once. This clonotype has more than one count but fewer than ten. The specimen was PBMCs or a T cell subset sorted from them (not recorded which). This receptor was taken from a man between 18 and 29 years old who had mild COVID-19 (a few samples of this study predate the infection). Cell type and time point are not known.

The CDR3 sequence: CASNSLENYEQYF. In nucleotides, the CDR3 is TGCGCCAGCAACTCCCTAGAAAACTACGAGCAGTACTTC. The chain carries TRBV5-1 and TRBJ2-7, with no clear D. The CDR3 runs 13 residues. V was trimmed by 6 bases and J by 3 bases, leaving 13 bases between them. Germline CDR1 reads SGHRS; CDR2 reads YFSETQ.